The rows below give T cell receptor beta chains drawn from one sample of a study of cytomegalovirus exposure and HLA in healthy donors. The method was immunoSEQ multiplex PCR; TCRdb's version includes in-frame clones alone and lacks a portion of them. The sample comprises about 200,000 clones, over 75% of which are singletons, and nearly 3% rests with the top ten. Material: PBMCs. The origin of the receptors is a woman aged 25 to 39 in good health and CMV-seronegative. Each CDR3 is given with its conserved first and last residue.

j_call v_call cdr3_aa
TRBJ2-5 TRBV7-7 CASSLQTGETQYF
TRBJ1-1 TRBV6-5 CASSPMTGKTEAFF
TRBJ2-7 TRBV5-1 CASRAGTDSYEQYF
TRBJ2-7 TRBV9 CASSVHGTQEYEQYF
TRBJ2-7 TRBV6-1 CASRQGLGYEQYF
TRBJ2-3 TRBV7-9 CASSSTGPSTDTQYF
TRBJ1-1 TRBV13 CASSRTGLNTEAFF
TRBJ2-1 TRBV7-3 CASSYGLGGYNEQFF
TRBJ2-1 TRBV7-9 CASSSAGASYNEQFF
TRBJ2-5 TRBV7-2 CASSFAGAKQETQYF